The 17 T cell receptor beta chains reported below all come from one sample, sequenced in a study of cytomegalovirus exposure and HLA in healthy donors. Both 60 Vbeta primers and 13 Jbeta primers went into the PCR. Only in-frame clones appear in the TCRdb table, and some are missing; sequencing was by immunoSEQ multiplex PCR. Counted here are approximately 210,000 clones, around 83% occurring once; the ten biggest clones make up roughly 0.99%. Source material: PBMCs. The receptors derive from a woman aged 40 to 50 in good health and CMV-seronegative.

The chain recombines TRBV29-1 with TRBJ1-1; 7 bases fit TRBD1. Germline loops: CDR1 SQVTM, CDR2 ANQGSEA. This CDR3 spans 11 amino acids. V lost 3 bases to trimming and J lost 7 bases; unmatched junction nucleotides: 2. CDR3 sequence reads: CSVEGTVEAFF. The CDR3 coding sequence is TGCAGCGTTGAGGGGACAGTTGAAGCTTTCTTT.

V and J are TRBV5-4 and TRBJ1-5; D is perhaps TRBD1 (5 bases). The germline CDR1 and CDR2 sequences are SGHNT and YYREEE (reference sequence). The CDR3 loop spans 16 amino acids. The V end lost 5 bases, the J end lost 4 bases, and 19 bases lay between the germline ends. The CDR3: CASSLGGGRRNQPQHF. The CDR3, as DNA: TGTGCCAGCAGTCTCGGGGGGGGACGGCGGAATCAGCCCCAGCATTTT.

The chain links TRBV5-6 to TRBJ2-3; 7 nucleotides agree with TRBD2. The CDR3 extends over 16 amino acids. Germline trimming cut 7 bases from V and 1 base from J; bases unmatched to any gene: 12. The germline gives CDR1 SGHDT, CDR2 YYEEEE. In nucleotides, the CDR3 is TGTGCCAGCCTCGTATTGGCGGGAGCTCGCACAGATACGCAGTATTTT. This codes for CASLVLAGARTDTQYF.

This clone has just one count. The chain combines TRBV30 with TRBJ1-2, with 9 bases that match TRBD1. V was clipped by 4 bases and J by 5 bases; unmatched bases: 8. This CDR3 spans 14 amino acids. CDR1 and CDR2 from the germline V gene are GTSNPN and SVGIG (reference sequence). The CDR3: CAWNGVQGAYGYTF. The CDR3 region has the DNA TGTGCCTGGAACGGAGTACAGGGGGCGTATGGCTACACCTTC.

The genes are TRBV29-1 and TRBJ2-5; TRBD2 is a possible D gene (6 bases). Trimming shortened V by 0 bases and J by 8 bases, and 10 bases separated the two germline ends. CDR3 length: 12 residues. Germline lookup yields CDR1 SQVTM and CDR2 ANQGSEA. In DNA form, the CDR3 reads TGCAGCGTTGAAGATGCGGGGAACACCCAGTACTTC. Protein: CSVEDAGNTQYF.

This chain joins TRBV7-6 and TRBJ1-4, with 10 nucleotides matching TRBD1. CDR1 and CDR2 (germline): SGHVS, FNYEAQ. This CDR3 has 19 amino acids. J was trimmed by 3 bases and V by 5 bases; bases with no gene match: 15. The CDR3 region is CASSRPGQGFSVPNEKLFF. CDR3 bases: TGTGCCAGCAGCCGACCGGGACAGGGGTTCTCAGTACCTAATGAAAAACTGTTTTTT.

This clone was seen only once. This sequence joins TRBV27 and TRBJ2-2; 9 bases match TRBD1. CDR3 length: 15 residues. Trimming took 5 bases from V and 7 from J; bases not matched to a gene: 8. From germline, CDR1 is MNHEY and CDR2 SMNVEV (reference sequence). In DNA form, the CDR3 reads TGTGCCAGCAGTCCCCGGACAGGGGTTCTCGGGGAGCTGTTTTTT. Amino acid sequence: CASSPRTGVLGELFF.

Note on this clone: A read error may account for a junction end that differs from germline. This CDR3 reads CASRLGRTGEDYGYTF. The CDR3 region has the DNA TGCGCCAGCCGCTTGGGGAGAACAGGGGAGGACTATGGCTACACCTTC. The chain employs TRBV5-1 and TRBJ1-2; 7 bases align to TRBD1. Looked up from germline, CDR1 is SGHRS and CDR2 is YFSETQ. This CDR3 spans 16 amino acids.

In this sample, this clone turned up a few times. The V gene is TRBV6-5, the J gene TRBJ2-2; TRBD2 matches at 10 bases. This CDR3 region has 15 residues. V lost 6 bases and J lost 7; bases outside the gene matches: 8. CDR1 and CDR2 (germline): MNHEY, SVGAGI. CDR3 sequence: CASSWSGRALGELFF. The CDR3 DNA reads as TGTGCCAGCAGCTGGAGCGGGAGGGCCCTCGGGGAGCTGTTTTTT.

The chain links TRBV11-2 to TRBJ1-1, with 9 nucleotides matching TRBD1. Germline trimming cut 2 bases from V and 7 bases from J; bases unmatched to any gene: 8. Germline V gives CDR1 SGHAT, CDR2 FQNNGV. The CDR3 sequence is 15 residues long. CDR3 coding DNA: TGTGCCAGCAGCTTACCCCCCGGGACAGGGAATGAAGCTTTCTTT. It encodes CASSLPPGTGNEAFF.

V usage is TRBV7-2 and J usage is TRBJ1-2, with D unresolved. The CDR3 contains 14 residues. V was clipped by 2 bases and J by 1 base, with 8 bases between them. The germline V gene encodes CDR1 SGHTA and CDR2 FQGNSA. This CDR3 reads CASSLTRSNYGYTF. CDR3 in DNA: TGTGCCAGCAGCTTAACGCGGAGTAACTATGGCTACACCTTC.

The chain combines TRBV15 with TRBJ1-1; 7 bases match TRBD1. Germline V gene lookup returns CDR1 LNHNV and CDR2 YYDKDF (reference sequence). Trimming cost V 5 bases and J 5 bases; bases outside gene matches: 11. CDR3 length: 15 amino acids. CDR3 protein: CATSVTGARGTEAFF. The CDR3 region has the DNA TGTGCCACCAGCGTAACAGGGGCGAGAGGGACTGAAGCTTTCTTT.

In its sample, this clone was seen a few times. This sequence joins TRBV28 and TRBJ2-1; 7 positions match TRBD2. The CDR3 is 16 amino acids. V lost 6 bases and J lost 3; bases outside the gene matches: 11. Germline V gene data show CDR1 as MDHEN and CDR2 as SYDVKM. In DNA form, the CDR3 reads TGTGCCAGCAGGCGACTAGCCCCAACCCTCTACAATGAGCAGTTCTTC. Translation: CASRRLAPTLYNEQFF.

V gene TRBV9 combines with J gene TRBJ1-2, with no clear D. Looked up from germline, CDR1 is SGDLS and CDR2 is YYNGEE. Trimming stripped 0 bases from V and 6 bases from J, with 9 bases between. The CDR3 runs 13 residues. As DNA, the CDR3 is TGTGCCAGCAGCGTAGACGGGAGGGATGGCTACACCTTC. Protein product: CASSVDGRDGYTF.

This clone occurred once. The genes are TRBV30 and TRBJ2-3, with 9 bases identical to TRBD1. From germline, CDR1 is GTSNPN and CDR2 SVGIG (reference sequence). V shed 2 bases, J shed 0 bases, and the junction held 3 bases outside the gene matches. The CDR3 has 15 residues. Written as DNA, the CDR3 is TGTGCCTGGAGTCGGGACAGGGCTAGCACAGATACGCAGTATTTT. Translating gives CAWSRDRASTDTQYF.

This chain links TRBV6-1 with TRBJ2-7, with 10 bases identical to TRBD2. There are 15 residues in the CDR3. J lost 4 bases, V lost 8 bases, and 11 bases had no gene match. Per germline, CDR1 MNHNS and CDR2 SASEGT. For the CDR3, the DNA is TGTGCCAGCCGGGGTCCTAGCGGGAGACCGTACGAGCAGTACGTC. Translated, it gives CASRGPSGRPYEQYV.

The chain recombines TRBV7-2 with TRBJ2-2; 9 nucleotides match TRBD1. Germline CDR1 SGHTA, CDR2 FQGNSA. V dropped 5 bases and J dropped 5; count of bases not matched to a gene: 6. The CDR3 length is 15 residues. CDR3 DNA: TGTGCCAGCAGCCGCCGACAGGGGGTGACCGGGGAGCTGTTTTTT. It encodes CASSRRQGVTGELFF.